Below are 30 T cell receptor beta chains sequenced from a single sample in a study of regulatory T cells in long-lasting Graves disease. Time point here: newly diagnosed GD, antithyroid drugs for less than 3 months. With RNA extracted from PBMCs as input, the TCR library was made. According to the study, TCR beta libraries were built with iRepertoire HTBI primers and CDR3-region Arm-PCR. TCRdb re-called the multiplex PCR reads with MiXCR, one entry per CDR3 protein. This table has approximately 460,000 distinct CDR3 sequences, about 17% appearing once. The same data also contributed to another study, on T cells in Graves' hyperthyroidism and ophthalmopathy.

The source was peripheral blood mononuclear cells (PBMCs), collected at new diagnosis, from a patient treated with antithyroid drugs. All receptors come from a woman in her twenties or thirties with Graves disease.

The rearrangement uses TRBV6-2 or TRBV6-3 and TRBJ2-5, with 8 bases that match TRBD2. The CDR3 totals 17 residues. V trimming: 6 bases; J trimming: 7 bases; junction bases outside the gene matches: 19. Per germline, CDR1 MNHEY and CDR2 SVGEGT. CDR3 sequence reads: CASSPPSLAVALRTQYF. The CDR3 nucleotides are TGTGCCAGCAGCCCCCCCTCACTAGCGGTCGCTTTGCGGACCCAGTACTTC.

This clonotype was observed many times. This chain links TRBV2 with TRBJ2-3; D unclear. The CDR3 sequence is 14 residues long. Trimming removed 1 base at V and 2 bases at J, with 7 bases between. Germline CDR1 reads SNHLY; CDR2 reads FYNNEI. The CDR3 region is CASSEGFVTDTQYF. The CDR3 DNA reads as TGTGCCAGCAGTGAAGGTTTTGTCACAGATACGCAGTATTTT.

A word on this clonotype: A read error is possible here, since a much larger clone lies one base away. The V gene is TRBV12-3 or TRBV12-4, the J gene TRBJ1-4, with 9 bases lining up with TRBD1. The CDR3 is made up of 13 amino acids. After removal of 10 bases from V and 8 bases from J, the junction contained 8 bases not matched to a gene. The CDR3 DNA reads TGTGCCACCTTCGGGACAGGGAACGAAAAACTGTTTTTT. It translates to CATFGTGNEKLFF.

This clonotype was recorded at least ten times. The chain employs TRBV3-1 and TRBJ2-4; D gene unclear. The V and J ends lost 2 bases and 3 bases respectively, with 5 bases between them. The germline V gene encodes CDR1 LGHDT and CDR2 YNNKEL (reference sequence). This CDR3 is built from 13 residues. The CDR3 region has the DNA TGTGCCAGCAGCCAATGGGACAAAAACATTCAGTACTTC. Its translation: CASSQWDKNIQYF.

CDR3 coding DNA: TGCGCCAGCAGATCTGGACTAGCGGCTACGAACACCGGGGAGCTGTTTTTT. Amino acids: CASRSGLAATNTGELFF. The chain carries TRBV5-1 and TRBJ2-2, with 10 nucleotides matching TRBD2. With 5 bases clipped from V and 0 bases from J, the junction kept 7 bases outside the gene matches. Per germline, CDR1 SGHRS and CDR2 YFSETQ. The CDR3 loop spans 17 amino acids.

This clonotype was detected only a few times. The genes are TRBV20-1 and TRBJ1-5, with 7 bases fitting TRBD1. Germline V gene sequence: CDR1 DFQATT, CDR2 SNEGSKA (reference sequence). The CDR3 is made up of 14 amino acids. V shed 1 base, J shed 3 bases, and the junction held 3 bases outside the gene matches. CDR3 region: CSARAGGSNQPQHF. CDR3 coding DNA: TGCAGTGCTAGAGCAGGGGGTTCCAATCAGCCCCAGCATTTT.

There are a few counts of this clonotype. The chain has TRBV11-2 and TRBJ1-1, with TRBD1 as a possible D gene (5 bases). Germline V lookup: CDR1 SGHAT, CDR2 FQNNGV. CDR3 length: 11 residues. Trimming removed 4 bases at V and 12 bases at J, with 12 bases between. This chain's CDR3 is CASSYGTVTFF. CDR3 DNA: TGTGCCAGCAGCTACGGGACTGTAACTTTCTTT.

As concerns this clonotype: A single base separates this from a much larger clone, so it may be a read error. V and J are TRBV3-1 and TRBJ1-2; TRBD1 matches at 7 bases. CDR3 size: 13 residues. Germline V gene sequence: CDR1 LGHDT, CDR2 YNNKEL (reference sequence). The CDR3 sequence is CASRPQGTYGSTF. CDR3 coding DNA: TGTGCCAGCAGGCCACAGGGGACTTATGGCTCCACCTTC.

In this sample, this clonotype turned up many times. This chain joins TRBV18 and TRBJ1-1; no reliable D call. Germline CDR1 and CDR2: KGHSH and LQKENI. This CDR3 region has 14 residues. V lost 2 bases and J 3 bases, leaving 10 bases between the germline ends. The CDR3 loop is CASSPISVDTEAFF. The CDR3 DNA follows: TGTGCCAGCTCACCAATCAGCGTAGACACTGAAGCTTTCTTT.

On this clonotype: This may be a read error: a much more frequent sequence differs by one nucleotide. This sequence joins TRBV3-1 and TRBJ2-7, with 8 positions matching TRBD1. J was trimmed by 12 bases and V by 3 bases; bases with no gene match: 16. Germline V gene lookup returns CDR1 LGHDT and CDR2 YNNKEL (reference sequence). This CDR3 is 15 amino acids long. The CDR3 region is CASSQRRGHLRRPYF. The CDR3 DNA is TGTGCCAGCAGCCAGCGCAGGGGGCACCTACGTCGGCCGTACTTC.

The chain carries TRBV6-1 and TRBJ2-3; 7 bases match TRBD1. The DNA matches TRBJ2-7 better at its end, which makes the J call doubtful. CDR1 and CDR2 from the germline V gene are MNHNS and SASEGT. The CDR3 extends over 15 amino acids. CDR3 DNA sequence: TGTGCCAGCAGGTTTCGACAGGGAAATTACAATGAGCAGTACTTC. Protein: CASRFRQGNYNEQYF.

The chain employs TRBV5-1 and TRBJ1-5; tentative D call: TRBD1 (6 bases). The CDR3 is 15 residues long. V was clipped by 4 bases and J by 6 bases, with 17 bases between them. The germline gives CDR1 SGHRS, CDR2 YFSETQ. CDR3 sequence (DNA): TGCGCCAGCAGCCTCTACGGGGGGGCCGGTCAGCCCCAGCATTTT. It is translated as CASSLYGGAGQPQHF.

This clonotype was found a few times. The J gene is TRBJ2-7, the V gene TRBV28; D remains ambiguous. Trimming took 5 bases from V and 3 from J, leaving 8 bases between them. The germline gives CDR1 MDHEN, CDR2 SYDVKM. CDR3 length: 12 residues. CDR3 loop: CASSPEYYEQYF. The CDR3 DNA reads TGTGCCAGCAGTCCGGAGTACTACGAGCAGTACTTC. The full variable domain, with the rest looked up from reference TRBV28 and TRBJ2-7, is DVKVTQSSRYLVKRTGEKVFLECVQDMDHENMFWYRQDPGLGLRLIYFSYDVKMKEKGDIPEGYSVSREKKERFSLILESASTNQTSMYLCASSPEYYEQYFGPGTRLTVT.

This clonotype was seen more than once but under ten times. V usage is TRBV6-1 and J usage is TRBJ2-7, with D unresolved. The CDR3 has 12 amino acids. V was cut by 5 bases and J by 5 bases, with 10 bases left in between. Germline V gene sequence: CDR1 MNHNS, CDR2 SASEGT. The CDR3 loop reads CASSLTTHEQYF. Written as DNA, the CDR3 is TGTGCCAGCAGTCTGACAACGCACGAGCAGTACTTC.

At least ten counts were recorded for this clonotype. The chain uses TRBV20-1 and TRBJ2-7; D call uncertain. The CDR3 consists of 13 residues. Germline CDR1 reads DFQATT; CDR2 reads SNEGSKA (reference sequence). V lost 2 bases and J lost 3, with 11 bases in between. The CDR3 region is CSARIARYYEQYF. In DNA, the CDR3 is TGCAGTGCTAGAATAGCAAGGTACTACGAGCAGTACTTC.

This CDR3 is CASSPWTGYSNQPQHF. The CDR3 region has the DNA TGTGCCAGCAGCCCTTGGACAGGATATAGCAATCAGCCCCAGCATTTT. This chain joins TRBV7-3 and TRBJ1-5, with 7 bases identical to TRBD1. The junction had 7 bases not matched to a gene; V was cut back by 5 bases and J by 0 bases. The CDR3 sequence is 16 residues long. Germline V gene lookup returns CDR1 SGHTA and CDR2 FQGTGA.

This chain links TRBV9 with TRBJ2-1; TRBD1 or TRBD2 may be the D gene (6 bases each). Looked up from germline, CDR1 is SGDLS and CDR2 is YYNGEE. Between the trimmed V and J ends, which lost 1 base and 7 bases, there was a span of 18 bases. CDR3 length equals 16 residues. As DNA, the CDR3 is TGTGCCAGCAGCGTATACGGGGGCGGTCGAGGTAATGAGCAGTTCTTC. Its protein is CASSVYGGGRGNEQFF.

A note on this clonotype: A read error may explain this, as a much larger clone is one base away. The chain has TRBV6-2 or TRBV6-3 and TRBJ2-4; 9 nucleotides align to TRBD2. Trimming at V came to 2 bases and at J to 13 bases, leaving 15 bases not matched to a gene. The germline CDR1 and CDR2 sequences are MNHEY and SVGEGT. CDR3 size: 16 residues. The CDR3: CASSYTPAGGGNEQYF. DNA of the CDR3: TGTGCCAGCAGTTACACGCCAGCGGGAGGAGGCAATGAGCAGTACTTC.

This chain joins TRBV19 and TRBJ2-1, with 7 nucleotides matching TRBD2. Germline V gene sequence: CDR1 LNHDA, CDR2 SQIVND (reference sequence). With 9 bases clipped from V and 4 bases from J, the junction kept 9 bases outside the gene matches. The CDR3 loop spans 14 amino acids. The CDR3 DNA reads as TGTGCCAGCAGCGGGACTCTTTGGTACAATGAGCAGTTCTTC. Protein sequence: CASSGTLWYNEQFF.

This clonotype was seen a few times. This chain links TRBV7-2 with TRBJ2-1; 10 bases line up with TRBD2. Looked up from germline, CDR1 is SGHTA and CDR2 is FQGNSA. The length of the CDR3 is 15 residues. Trimming removed 6 bases from V and 8 bases from J; junction bases left unmatched: 10. The CDR3 protein is CASREVLAGAYEQFF. The CDR3 DNA is TGTGCCAGCAGAGAAGTCCTAGCGGGAGCCTATGAGCAGTTCTTC. Full variable domain (missing parts from reference TRBV7-2 and TRBJ2-1): GAGVSQSPSNKVTEKGKDVELRCDPISGHTALYWYRQSLGQGLEFLIYFQGNSAPDKSGLPSDRFSAERTGGSVSTLTIQRTQQEDSAVYLCASREVLAGAYEQFFGPGTRLTVL.

The chain joins TRBV12-3 or TRBV12-4 to TRBJ2-1; D gene uncertain. The V end was cut by 5 bases, the J end by 2 bases, with 10 bases between. The CDR3 is 14 amino acids. In DNA form, the CDR3 reads TGTGCCAGCAGTCTTAGGCCGCCCTACAATGAGCAGTTCTTC. Amino acid sequence: CASSLRPPYNEQFF.

This clonotype was seen a handful of times. The V and J genes are TRBV27 and TRBJ1-2; D gene uncertain. The CDR3 totals 14 residues. CDR1 is MNHEY, CDR2 SMNVEV, per germline (reference sequence). V was clipped by 3 bases and J by 2 bases, with 10 bases between them. The DNA of the CDR3 is TGTGCCAGCAGTTTCGGAGGACGGAACTATGGCTACACCTTC. Protein: CASSFGGRNYGYTF.

The CDR3 nucleotides are TGTGCCAGACGCTCTACGAACACCGGGGAGCTGTTTTTT. This gives the protein CARRSTNTGELFF. V usage is TRBV7-9 and J usage is TRBJ2-2; no clear D gene. CDR1 is SEHNR and CDR2 is FQNEAQ in the germline V gene (reference sequence). The CDR3 is 13 residues long. Trimming took 9 bases from V and 0 from J, leaving 8 bases between them. Complete variable domain (other parts from reference TRBV7-9 and TRBJ2-2): DTGVSQNPRHKITKRGQNVTFRCDPISEHNRLYWYRQTLGQGPEFLTYFQNEAQLEKSRLLSDRFSAERPKGSFSTLEIQRTEQGDSAMYLCARRSTNTGELFFGEGSRLTVL.

In its sample, this clonotype was seen a few times. This rearrangement joins TRBV2 to TRBJ1-3; D gene uncertain. CDR3 length: 14 residues. V was cut by 6 bases and J by 4 bases, with 13 bases left in between. Germline assignment: CDR1 SNHLY and CDR2 FYNNEI. The CDR3 loop reads CASRTTSVGNTIYF. In nucleotides, the CDR3 is TGTGCCAGCAGGACGACCTCGGTCGGAAACACCATATATTTT.

Ten or more counts support this clonotype. CDR3 amino acids: CASSPPSAYYNEQFF. The CDR3 DNA is TGTGCCAGCAGCCCCCCTAGCGCCTACTACAATGAGCAGTTCTTC. The rearrangement links TRBV7-9 to TRBJ2-1, with a weak D call TRBD2 (6 bases). This CDR3 is built from 15 residues. V shed 5 bases and J shed 3 bases, with 14 bases lying between them. In germline, CDR1 is SEHNR, CDR2 FQNEAQ (reference sequence). Variable domain in full (rest from reference TRBV7-9 and TRBJ2-1): DTGVSQNPRHKITKRGQNVTFRCDPISEHNRLYWYRQTLGQGPEFLTYFQNEAQLEKSRLLSDRFSAERPKGSFSTLEIQRTEQGDSAMYLCASSPPSAYYNEQFFGPGTRLTVL.

V and J are TRBV3-1 and TRBJ2-7, with D perhaps TRBD2 (6 bases). The germline gives CDR1 LGHDT, CDR2 YNNKEL (reference sequence). V was shortened by 4 bases and J by 5 bases, with 21 bases between the two germline ends. The CDR3 is 16 amino acids. CDR3 region: CASSPIPREPPDEQYF. In DNA, the CDR3 is TGTGCCAGCAGCCCAATACCGCGGGAACCCCCGGACGAGCAGTACTTC.

The rearrangement uses TRBV19 and TRBJ2-3; D assignment may be TRBD1 or TRBD2 (5 bases each). CDR3 length: 11 amino acids. Trimming removed 7 bases at V and 6 bases at J, with 8 bases between. The germline gives CDR1 LNHDA, CDR2 SQIVND (reference sequence). The CDR3 DNA reads TGTGCCAGTAAAGGGGAGGATACGCAGTATTTT. It codes for CASKGEDTQYF.

This clonotype turned up a few times. V and J are TRBV28 and TRBJ1-4; D ambiguous. Germline CDR1 MDHEN, CDR2 SYDVKM. Trimming removed 5 bases at V and 8 bases at J, with 9 bases between. This CDR3 is 12 amino acids long. The CDR3 reads CASSPPAEKLFF. In DNA form, the CDR3 reads TGTGCCAGCAGTCCCCCGGCCGAAAAACTGTTTTTT.

In this sample, this clonotype turned up many times. This chain connects TRBV3-1 to TRBJ2-3; TRBD2 is a possible D gene (5 bases). Trimming cost V 1 base and J 2 bases, with 13 bases left between them. The CDR3 covers 16 residues. Per the germline V gene, CDR1 is LGHDT and CDR2 is YNNKEL (reference sequence). The CDR3 loop is CASSQAGDYPTDTQYF. DNA of the CDR3: TGTGCCAGCAGCCAAGCCGGCGACTACCCCACAGATACGCAGTATTTT.

This clonotype turned up a few times. CDR3 nucleotides: TGTGCCAGCAGCTTACAGGGAATCCAATACAATGAGCAGTTCTTC. This codes for CASSLQGIQYNEQFF. V is TRBV7-8 and J is TRBJ2-1; D perhaps matches TRBD1 (5 bases). Germline-derived CDR1 and CDR2 are SGHVS and FQNEAQ. This CDR3 spans 15 amino acids. Between the trimmed V and J ends, which lost 2 bases and 4 bases, there was a span of 12 bases.